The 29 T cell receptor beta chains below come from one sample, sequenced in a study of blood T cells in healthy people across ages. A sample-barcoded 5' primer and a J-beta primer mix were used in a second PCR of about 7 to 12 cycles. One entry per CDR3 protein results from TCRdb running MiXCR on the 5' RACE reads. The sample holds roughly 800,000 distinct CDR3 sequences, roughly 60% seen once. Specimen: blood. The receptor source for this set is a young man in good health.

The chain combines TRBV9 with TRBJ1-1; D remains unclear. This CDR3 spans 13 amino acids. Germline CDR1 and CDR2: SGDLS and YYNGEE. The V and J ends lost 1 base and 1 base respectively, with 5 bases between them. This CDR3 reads CASSVKENTEAFF. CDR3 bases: TGTGCCAGCAGCGTAAAGGAGAACACTGAAGCTTTCTTT.

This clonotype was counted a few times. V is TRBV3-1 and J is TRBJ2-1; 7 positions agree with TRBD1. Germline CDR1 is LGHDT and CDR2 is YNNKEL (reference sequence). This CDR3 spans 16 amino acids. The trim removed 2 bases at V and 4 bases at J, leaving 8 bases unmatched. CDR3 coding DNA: TGTGCCAGCAGCCAATTCGGACAGGTATCATACAATGAGCAGTTCTTC. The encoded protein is CASSQFGQVSYNEQFF.

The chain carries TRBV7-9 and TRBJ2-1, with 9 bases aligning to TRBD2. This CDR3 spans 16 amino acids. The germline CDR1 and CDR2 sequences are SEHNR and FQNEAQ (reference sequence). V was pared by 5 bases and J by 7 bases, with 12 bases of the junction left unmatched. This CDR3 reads CASSPSGRTGRNEQFF. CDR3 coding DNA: TGTGCCAGCAGCCCCAGCGGGAGGACGGGTAGGAATGAGCAGTTCTTC.

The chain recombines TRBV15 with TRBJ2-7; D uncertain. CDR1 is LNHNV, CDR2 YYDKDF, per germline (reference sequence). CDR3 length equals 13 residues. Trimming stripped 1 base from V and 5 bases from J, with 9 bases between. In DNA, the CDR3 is TGTGCCACCAGCAGAGTGAGACAACACGAGCAGTACTTC. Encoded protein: CATSRVRQHEQYF.

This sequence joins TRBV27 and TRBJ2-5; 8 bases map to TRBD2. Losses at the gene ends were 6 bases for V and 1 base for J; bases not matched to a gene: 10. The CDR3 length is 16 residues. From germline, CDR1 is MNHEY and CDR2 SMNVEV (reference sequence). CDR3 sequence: CASSMGLVLAQETQYF. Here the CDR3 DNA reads TGTGCCAGCAGCATGGGACTAGTCTTGGCCCAAGAGACCCAGTACTTC.

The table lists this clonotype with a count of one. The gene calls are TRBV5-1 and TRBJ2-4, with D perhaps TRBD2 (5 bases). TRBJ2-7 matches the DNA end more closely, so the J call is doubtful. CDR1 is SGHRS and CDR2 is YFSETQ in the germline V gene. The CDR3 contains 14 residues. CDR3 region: CASSQDSGRYEQYF. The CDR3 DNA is TGCGCCAGCAGCCAGGACTCGGGTAGATACGAGCAGTACTTC.

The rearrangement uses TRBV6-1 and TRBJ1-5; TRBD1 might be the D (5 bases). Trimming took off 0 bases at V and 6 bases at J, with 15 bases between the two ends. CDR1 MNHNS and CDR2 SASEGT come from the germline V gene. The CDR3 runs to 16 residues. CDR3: CASSEAKKDKLQPQHF. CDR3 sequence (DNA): TGTGCCAGCAGTGAAGCGAAAAAGGACAAACTTCAGCCCCAGCATTTT.

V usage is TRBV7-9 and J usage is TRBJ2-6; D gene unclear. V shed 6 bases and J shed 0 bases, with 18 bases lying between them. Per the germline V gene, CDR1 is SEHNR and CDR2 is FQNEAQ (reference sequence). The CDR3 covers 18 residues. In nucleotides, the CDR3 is TGTGCCAGCAGTAAGGATTACGCGATACTCTCTGGGGCCAACGTCCTGACTTTC. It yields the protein CASSKDYAILSGANVLTF. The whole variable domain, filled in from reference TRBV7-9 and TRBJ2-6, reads DTGVSQNPRHKITKRGQNVTFRCDPISEHNRLYWYRQTLGQGPEFLTYFQNEAQLEKSRLLSDRFSAERPKGSFSTLEIQRTEQGDSAMYLCASSKDYAILSGANVLTFGAGSRLTVL.

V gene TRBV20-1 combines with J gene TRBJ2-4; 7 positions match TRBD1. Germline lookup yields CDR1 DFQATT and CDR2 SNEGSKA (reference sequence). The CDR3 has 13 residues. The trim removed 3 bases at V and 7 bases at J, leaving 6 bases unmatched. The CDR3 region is CSASAQGDNIQYF. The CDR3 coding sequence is TGCAGTGCTAGTGCTCAGGGGGACAACATTCAGTACTTC.

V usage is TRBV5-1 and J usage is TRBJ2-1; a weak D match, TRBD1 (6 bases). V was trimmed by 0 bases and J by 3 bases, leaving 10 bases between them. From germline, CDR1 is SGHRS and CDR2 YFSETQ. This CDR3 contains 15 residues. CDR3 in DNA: TGCGCCAGCAGCTTGGGGCCAGGGGACTACAATGAGCAGTTCTTC. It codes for CASSLGPGDYNEQFF.

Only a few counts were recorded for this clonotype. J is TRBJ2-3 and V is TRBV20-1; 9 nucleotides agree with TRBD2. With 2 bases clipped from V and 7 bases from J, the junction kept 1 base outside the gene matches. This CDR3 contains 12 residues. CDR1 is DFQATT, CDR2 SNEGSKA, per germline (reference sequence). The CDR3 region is CSARLAGYTQYF. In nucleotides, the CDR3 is TGCAGTGCTAGACTAGCGGGGTATACGCAGTATTTT.

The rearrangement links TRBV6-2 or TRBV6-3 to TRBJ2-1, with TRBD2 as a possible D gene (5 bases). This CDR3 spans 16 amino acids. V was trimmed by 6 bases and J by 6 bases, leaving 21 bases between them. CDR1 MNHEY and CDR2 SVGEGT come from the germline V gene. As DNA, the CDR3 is TGTGCCAGCAGCCCAACGCGGGTATACGGACTCAATGAGCAGTTCTTC. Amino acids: CASSPTRVYGLNEQFF.

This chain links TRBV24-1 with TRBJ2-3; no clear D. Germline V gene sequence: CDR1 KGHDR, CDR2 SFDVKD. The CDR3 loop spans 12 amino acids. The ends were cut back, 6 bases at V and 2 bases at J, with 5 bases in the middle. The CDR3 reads CATSRFTDTQYF. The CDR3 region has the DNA TGTGCCACCAGTCGCTTCACAGATACGCAGTATTTT.

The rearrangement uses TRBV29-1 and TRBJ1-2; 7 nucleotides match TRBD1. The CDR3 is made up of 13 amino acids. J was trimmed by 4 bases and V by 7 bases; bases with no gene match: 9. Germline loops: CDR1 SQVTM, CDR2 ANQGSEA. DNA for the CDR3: TGCAGCGCGAGCCGGACAGGATCCTATGGCTACACCTTC. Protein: CSASRTGSYGYTF.

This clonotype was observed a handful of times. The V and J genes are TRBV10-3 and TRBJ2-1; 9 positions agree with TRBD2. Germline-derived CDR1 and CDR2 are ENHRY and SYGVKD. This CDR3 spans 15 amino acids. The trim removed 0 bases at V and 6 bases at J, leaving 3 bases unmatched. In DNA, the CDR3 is TGTGCCATCAGTGAGTCGGGACTAGCACCCAATGAGCAGTTCTTC. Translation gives CAISESGLAPNEQFF.

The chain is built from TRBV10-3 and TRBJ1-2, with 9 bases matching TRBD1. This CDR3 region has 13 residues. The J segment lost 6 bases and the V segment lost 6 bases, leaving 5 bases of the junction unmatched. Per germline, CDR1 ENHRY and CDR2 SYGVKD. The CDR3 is CAISAGQGNGYTF. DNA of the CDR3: TGTGCCATCAGCGCGGGACAGGGAAATGGCTACACCTTC.

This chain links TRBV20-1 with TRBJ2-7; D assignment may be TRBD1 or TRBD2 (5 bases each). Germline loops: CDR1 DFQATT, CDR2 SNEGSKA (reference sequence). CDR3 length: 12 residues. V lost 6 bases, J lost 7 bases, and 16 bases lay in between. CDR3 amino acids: CSARGPNNEQYF. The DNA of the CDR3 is TGCAGTGCGAGGGGCCCCAACAATGAGCAGTACTTC.

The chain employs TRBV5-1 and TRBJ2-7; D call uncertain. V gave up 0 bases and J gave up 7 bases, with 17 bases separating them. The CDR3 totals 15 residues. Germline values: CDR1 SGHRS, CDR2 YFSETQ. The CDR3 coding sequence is TGCGCCAGCAGCTTGGACCCAGTCATGGTTGGGGAGCAGTACTTC. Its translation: CASSLDPVMVGEQYF. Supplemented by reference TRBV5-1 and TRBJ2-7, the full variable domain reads KAGVTQTPRYLIKTRGQQVTLSCSPISGHRSVSWYQQTPGQGLQFLFEYFSETQRNKGNFPGRFSGRQFSNSRSEMNVSTLELGDSALYLCASSLDPVMVGEQYFGPGTRLTVT.

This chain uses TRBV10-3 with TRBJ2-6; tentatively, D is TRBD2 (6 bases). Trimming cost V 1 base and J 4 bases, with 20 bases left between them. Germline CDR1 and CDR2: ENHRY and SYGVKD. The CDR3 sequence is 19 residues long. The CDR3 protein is CAISEWVGGDGSGANVLTF. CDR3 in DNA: TGTGCCATCAGTGAGTGGGTCGGGGGAGATGGCTCGGGGGCCAACGTCCTGACTTTC.

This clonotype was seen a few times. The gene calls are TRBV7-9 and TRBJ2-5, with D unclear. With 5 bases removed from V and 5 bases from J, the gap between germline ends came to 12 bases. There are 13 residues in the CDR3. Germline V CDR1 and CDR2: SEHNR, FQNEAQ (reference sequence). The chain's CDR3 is CASSPTYGETQYF. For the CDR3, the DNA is TGTGCCAGCAGCCCAACCTACGGGGAGACCCAGTACTTC. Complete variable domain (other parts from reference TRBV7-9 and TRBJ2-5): DTGVSQNPRHKITKRGQNVTFRCDPISEHNRLYWYRQTLGQGPEFLTYFQNEAQLEKSRLLSDRFSAERPKGSFSTLEIQRTEQGDSAMYLCASSPTYGETQYFGPGTRLLVL.

The CDR3 DNA reads as TGTGCCAGCAGCTCGACTAGCGGGAGGAGGGAGACCCAGTACTTC. Amino acid sequence: CASSSTSGRRETQYF. The gene calls are TRBV7-2 and TRBJ2-5; 13 bases fit TRBD2. The CDR3 extends over 15 amino acids. Per the germline V gene, CDR1 is SGHTA and CDR2 is FQGNSA. After removal of 4 bases from V and 5 bases from J, the junction contained 4 bases not matched to a gene.

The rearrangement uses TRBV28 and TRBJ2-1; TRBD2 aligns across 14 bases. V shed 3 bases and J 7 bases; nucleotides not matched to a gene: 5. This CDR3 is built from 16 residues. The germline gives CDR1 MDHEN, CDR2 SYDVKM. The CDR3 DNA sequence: TGTGCCAGCAGTTTTCCGGGACTAGCGGGAGTGAATGAGCAGTTCTTC. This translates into CASSFPGLAGVNEQFF. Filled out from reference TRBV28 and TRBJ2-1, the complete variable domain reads DVKVTQSSRYLVKRTGEKVFLECVQDMDHENMFWYRQDPGLGLRLIYFSYDVKMKEKGDIPEGYSVSREKKERFSLILESASTNQTSMYLCASSFPGLAGVNEQFFGPGTRLTVL.

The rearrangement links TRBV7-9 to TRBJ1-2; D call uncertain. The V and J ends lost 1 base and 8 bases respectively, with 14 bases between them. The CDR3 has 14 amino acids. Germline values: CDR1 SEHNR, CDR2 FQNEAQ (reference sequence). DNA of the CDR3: TGTGCCAGCAGCTTAGATCGTCTTCACCACGGCTACACCTTC. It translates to CASSLDRLHHGYTF.

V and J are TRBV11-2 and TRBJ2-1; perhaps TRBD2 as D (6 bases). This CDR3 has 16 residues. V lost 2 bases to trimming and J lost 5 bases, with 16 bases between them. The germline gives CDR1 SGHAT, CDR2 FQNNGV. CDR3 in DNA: TGTGCCAGCAGCTTAATGGTGGGAGGAACTGACAATGAGCAGTTCTTC. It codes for CASSLMVGGTDNEQFF.

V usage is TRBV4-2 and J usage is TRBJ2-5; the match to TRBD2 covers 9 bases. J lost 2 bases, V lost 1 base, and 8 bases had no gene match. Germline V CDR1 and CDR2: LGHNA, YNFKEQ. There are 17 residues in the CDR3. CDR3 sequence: CASSQVGASGIQETQYF. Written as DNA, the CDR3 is TGTGCCAGCAGCCAAGTTGGTGCTAGCGGGATTCAAGAGACCCAGTACTTC.

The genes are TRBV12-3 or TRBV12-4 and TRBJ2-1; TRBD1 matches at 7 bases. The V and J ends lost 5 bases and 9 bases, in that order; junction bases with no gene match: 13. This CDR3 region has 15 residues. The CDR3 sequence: CASSDREYGAGEQFF. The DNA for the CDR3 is TGTGCCAGCAGTGACAGGGAGTACGGGGCCGGTGAGCAGTTCTTC.

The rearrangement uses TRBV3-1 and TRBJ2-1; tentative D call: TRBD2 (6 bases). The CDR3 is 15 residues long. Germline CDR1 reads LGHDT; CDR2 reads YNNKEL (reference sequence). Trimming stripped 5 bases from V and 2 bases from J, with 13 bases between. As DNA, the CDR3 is TGTGCCAGCAGCTCCACGGGGGACGCCTACAATGAGCAGTTCTTC. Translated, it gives CASSSTGDAYNEQFF.

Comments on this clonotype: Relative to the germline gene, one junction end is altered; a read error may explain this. CDR3 residues: CAISESGFQETRYF. CDR3 nucleotides: TGTGCCATCAGTGAGTCGGGCTTCCAAGAGACCCGGTACTTC. The rearrangement joins TRBV10-3 to TRBJ2-5; no firm D call. This CDR3 is built from 14 residues. Germline V gives CDR1 ENHRY, CDR2 SYGVKD.

As DNA, the CDR3 is TGTGCCAGCAGCCCGCAGCCTTACAATGAGCAGTTCTTC. Protein product: CASSPQPYNEQFF. The chain is built from TRBV7-2 and TRBJ2-1; D is unresolved. Deletions cut 5 bases from V and 4 bases from J, with 9 bases between. The CDR3 sequence is 13 residues long. Germline loops: CDR1 SGHTA, CDR2 FQGNSA.